The next 19 T cell receptor beta chains were all read from a single sample in a study of shared clonotypes between healthy human individuals. Generated by immunoSEQ multiplex PCR, the TCRdb table keeps only in-frame clones and is missing some. The sample has about 480,000 clones, over 60% seen once. Material: PBMCs. These TCRs come from a woman in her thirties or forties in good health. Some clones in this sample may be carry-over from other donors' samples.

This clone showed up just a few times. Compared with germline, one end of the junction differs, possibly owing to a read error. The chain has TRBV30 and TRBJ2-1; D gene ambiguous. The CDR3 runs 9 residues. Germline loops: CDR1 GTSNPN, CDR2 SVGIG (reference sequence). The chain's CDR3 is CAWSEPPIF. The CDR3 DNA reads TGTGCCTGGAGTGAACCCCCGATCTTC.

This clone was picked up one time. The chain has TRBV28 and TRBJ2-2; D not resolved. This CDR3 is 13 amino acids long. The V gene lost 8 bases and the J gene lost 0 bases, with 7 bases spanning the gap. Germline assignment: CDR1 MDHEN and CDR2 SYDVKM. The CDR3 DNA follows: TGTGCCAGCCAGGTATCGAACACCGGGGAGCTGTTTTTT. Residues: CASQVSNTGELFF.

This clone occurred many times. V is TRBV13 and J is TRBJ2-7, with unresolved D. This CDR3 is 14 amino acids long. Trimming stripped 1 base from V and 9 bases from J, with 16 bases between. Germline assignment: CDR1 PRHDT and CDR2 FYEKMQ (reference sequence). In nucleotides, the CDR3 is TGTGCCAGCAGCTTAGCGTCAGCCCCTCGGGTGCAGTACTTC. Amino acids: CASSLASAPRVQYF.

The chain has TRBV7-8 and TRBJ2-5; 8 bases match TRBD2. The ends lost 5 bases at V and 1 base at J; junction bases unmatched: 3. CDR1 is SGHVS, CDR2 FQNEAQ, per germline. CDR3 length: 14 amino acids. CDR3 nucleotides: TGTGCCAGCAGCGCACTAGCGGCCCAAGAGACCCAGTACTTC. Its translation is CASSALAAQETQYF.

J is TRBJ2-7 and V is TRBV25-1; TRBD1 or TRBD2 may be the D gene (5 bases each). This CDR3 is 13 amino acids long. The germline V gene encodes CDR1 MGHDK and CDR2 SYGVNS. V lost 6 bases, J lost 4 bases, and 13 bases lay in between. The DNA for the CDR3 is TGTGCCAGCAGCCGGGACCCAGCATACGAGCAGTACTTC. Translation gives CASSRDPAYEQYF.

The rearrangement joins TRBV15 to TRBJ2-3; the match to TRBD2 covers 8 bases. CDR3 length equals 15 residues. J gave up 4 bases and V 1 base, and 4 bases lay outside the gene matches. Germline CDR1 is LNHNV and CDR2 is YYDKDF (reference sequence). CDR3 nucleotide sequence: TGTGCCACCAGCAGAGTTAGGCGGGAGGCAGATACGCAGTATTTT. Residues: CATSRVRREADTQYF.

V and J are TRBV27 and TRBJ2-7; maybe TRBD2 (6 bases). CDR1 and CDR2 (germline): MNHEY, SMNVEV (reference sequence). CDR3 size: 17 residues. V shed 5 bases and J shed 4 bases, with 24 bases lying between them. The DNA for the CDR3 is TGTGCCAGCAGTCCCCTAGGTAGTAGCGGACTCTCTTACGAGCAGTACTTC. It codes for CASSPLGSSGLSYEQYF.

The chain carries TRBV7-9 and TRBJ2-3, with 7 bases lining up with TRBD1. This CDR3 is 15 amino acids long. Germline CDR1 SEHNR, CDR2 FQNEAQ (reference sequence). Trimming at V came to 3 bases and at J to 2 bases, leaving 5 bases not matched to a gene. In nucleotides, the CDR3 is TGTGCCAGCAGCTTGGACAGGACATACACAGATACGCAGTATTTT. It codes for CASSLDRTYTDTQYF.

The V gene is TRBV27, the J gene TRBJ2-1; 12 bases agree with TRBD2. The J segment lost 1 base and the V segment lost 5 bases, leaving 6 bases of the junction unmatched. The CDR3 sequence is 17 residues long. Germline CDR1 MNHEY, CDR2 SMNVEV (reference sequence). Here the CDR3 DNA reads TGTGCCAGCAGTGCTGCAACTAGCGGGAGGTCCTACAATGAGCAGTTCTTC. It encodes CASSAATSGRSYNEQFF.

The chain has TRBV2 and TRBJ1-2; D unresolved. The germline V gene encodes CDR1 SNHLY and CDR2 FYNNEI. The CDR3 is 12 amino acids. The V end was cut by 10 bases, the J end by 3 bases, with 12 bases between. The DNA for the CDR3 is TGTGCCACCTCGCCACAATACTATGGCTACACCTTC. This codes for CATSPQYYGYTF.

This chain connects TRBV6-5 to TRBJ2-7; the D gene is possibly TRBD2 (5 bases). The CDR3 spans 14 residues. V lost 6 bases, J lost 2 bases, and 14 bases lay in between. Germline lookup yields CDR1 MNHEY and CDR2 SVGAGI. CDR3 DNA: TGTGCCAGCAGATACGGACTGGGCCCCTACGAGCAGTACTTC. Encoded protein: CASRYGLGPYEQYF.

This rearrangement joins TRBV5-5 to TRBJ2-2; TRBD1 or TRBD2 may be the D gene (5 bases each). This CDR3 contains 16 residues. CDR1 is SGHKS and CDR2 is YYEKEE in the germline V gene (reference sequence). The V and J ends lost 1 base and 5 bases respectively, with 15 bases between them. CDR3 DNA: TGTGCCAGCAGCTTGTTCCGGGACGGGTCGACCGGGGAGCTGTTTTTT. Translation: CASSLFRDGSTGELFF. Supplemented by reference TRBV5-5 and TRBJ2-2, the full variable domain reads DAGVTQSPTHLIKTRGQQVTLRCSPISGHKSVSWYQQVLGQGPQFIFQYYEKEERGRGNFPDRFSARQFPNYSSELNVNALLLGDSALYLCASSLFRDGSTGELFFGEGSRLTVL.

This clone was counted a few times. DNA of the CDR3: TGTGCCAGCAGTCCGCGTAATCAGTGGAAACAGGGCAATCAGCCCCAGCATTTT. This translates into CASSPRNQWKQGNQPQHF. This chain connects TRBV27 to TRBJ1-5; weak D call: TRBD1 (5 bases). The length of the CDR3 is 18 residues. Trimming cost V 5 bases and J 2 bases, with 22 bases left between them. The germline CDR1 and CDR2 sequences are MNHEY and SMNVEV (reference sequence).

In its sample, this clone was seen once. The rearrangement joins TRBV28 to TRBJ1-5; D is unresolved. CDR3 length: 14 residues. Germline V lookup: CDR1 MDHEN, CDR2 SYDVKM. With 5 bases removed from V and 0 bases from J, the gap between germline ends came to 8 bases. CDR3 DNA sequence: TGTGCCAGCAGTACGTTTAGTAGCAATCAGCCCCAGCATTTT. As protein: CASSTFSSNQPQHF.

The V gene is TRBV6-6, the J gene TRBJ2-7; 8 nucleotides align to TRBD2. This CDR3 has 16 amino acids. Germline CDR1 and CDR2: MNHNY and SVGAGI (reference sequence). Losses at the gene ends were 7 bases for V and 0 bases for J; bases not matched to a gene: 11. The CDR3, as DNA: TGTGCCAGCACCCTCCAGAGTAGCGGGGCCTCCTACGAGCAGTACTTC. This sequence encodes CASTLQSSGASYEQYF.

J is TRBJ2-7 and V is TRBV5-1; 10 bases are a match to TRBD2. The CDR3 runs to 16 residues. Germline CDR1 SGHRS, CDR2 YFSETQ. The ends lost 0 bases at V and 2 bases at J; junction bases unmatched: 5. Written as DNA, the CDR3 is TGCGCCAGCAGCTTGGGTCTAGCGGGGGCCACCTACGAGCAGTACTTC. Protein product: CASSLGLAGATYEQYF.

Remarks on this clone: The identical CDR3 is also encoded by other nucleotide sequences in the sample. The chain couples TRBV30 to TRBJ2-3, with D unresolved. The length of the CDR3 is 12 residues. Germline CDR1 is GTSNPN and CDR2 is SVGIG (reference sequence). The germline V and J ends were trimmed by 4 bases and 3 bases, with 8 bases remaining between them. CDR3 sequence: CAWTLGTDTQYF. CDR3 sequence (DNA): TGTGCCTGGACCCTCGGGACAGATACGCAGTATTTT.

The chain links TRBV11-1 to TRBJ2-1; unclear D gene. The germline V gene encodes CDR1 SGHAT and CDR2 FQDESV (reference sequence). V was trimmed by 5 bases and J by 8 bases, leaving 7 bases between them. The CDR3 is 11 residues long. The CDR3 loop is CASSTLDEQFF. The CDR3 DNA follows: TGTGCCAGCAGCACCCTCGATGAGCAGTTCTTC.

The chain combines TRBV29-1 with TRBJ1-6; D unresolved. This CDR3 comprises 13 residues. CDR1 and CDR2 from the germline V gene are SQVTM and ANQGSEA. V lost 7 bases and J lost 6, with 13 bases in between. The CDR3 coding sequence is TGCAGCGCTCAACTGGAGGCTAATTCACCCCTCCACTTT. Protein: CSAQLEANSPLHF.